This T cell receptor (beta chain) appears in the sequencing data of a study of blood T cell repertoires in COVID-19. Per the original data handling: The assay estimated nucleated cells by amplifying reference gene primers. Here immunoSEQ multiplex PCR was the method, and the copy in TCRdb shows in-frame clones only, minus some. Clone size and V and J calls were adopted from that table, with D and trimming inferred from the DNA. The sample consists of a few hundred thousand clones, roughly nine tenths of them appearing once. In its sample, this clone was seen once. The study drew participants aged about 18 to 90 years from about two dozen US areas. Participants had their cohort set by participant-reported clinical history. People in the exposed group encountered a COVID-19 case within 2 weeks before entering the study. Germline V gene data show CDR1 as MDHEN and CDR2 as SYDVKM. The CDR3 is 15 amino acids. After removal of 3 bases from V and 4 bases from J, the junction contained 6 bases not matched to a gene.

The TCR sequence derives from a woman in her 50s who had been exposed to COVID-19. The chain links TRBV28 to TRBJ2-5; 9 positions match TRBD1. Sequencing input: PBMCs or T cells enriched from blood (not recorded which). The CDR3 region is CASSLTRTGVETQYF. CDR3 DNA sequence: TGTGCCAGCAGTTTGACCCGGACAGGGGTAGAGACCCAGTACTTC.